This TCR beta chain was sequenced during a study of shared clonotypes between healthy human individuals. Overall study findings and caveats: It was the non-shared clonotypes that had lower generation probabilities than clonotypes shared by all four donors.

CDR3 length equals 15 residues. CDR1 and CDR2 (germline): SNHLY, FYNNEI. V shed 4 bases, J shed 0 bases, and the junction held 1 base outside the gene matches. With regard to this clone: Its specificity is unknown.

The study drew all its donors from Caucasian adults living in Nashville, Tennessee. Deep-level settings were used for running the assay. Genomic DNA from each subset was divided evenly over several immunoSEQ plates. Profiled with immunoSEQ multiplex PCR; TCRdb holds only in-frame clones, not every one. Of approximately 1.5 million clones in the sample, roughly 98% were seen once. This chain connects TRBV2 to TRBJ2-3; TRBD2 matches 10 bases. The specimen sequenced was naive CD4+ T cells sorted from blood. Subset defined: CD45RA+ positively selected. This receptor was taken from a young man in good health. The CDR3 DNA follows: TGTGCCAGCAGTGGGGGACTAGCGAGCACAGATACGCAGTATTTT. Encoded protein: CASSGGLASTDTQYF.